This is a list of T cell receptor beta chains from one sample in a study of blood T cell repertoires in COVID-19. Sequencing used immunoSEQ multiplex PCR; TCRdb keeps in-frame clones, though not all of them. The repertoire has 120,000 to 150,000 clones, almost 85% of them found once; the top ten carry 12% to 15%. Sequencing was done on a sample of peripheral blood. These receptors all come from a human donor with acute or convalescent COVID-19. The donor label of this sample is uncertain. CDR3s include the opening cysteine and the closing phenylalanine or tryptophan. A D gene is named only where the DNA matches it firmly. Rows give clone size only sometimes, using once, few, many, or a class for an expanded clone.

cdr3_aa: CASSTGVYETEAFF
cdr3_nt: TGCGCCAGCAGCACGGGGGTCTACGAAACTGAAGCTTTCTTT
clone_size: .
j_call: TRBJ1-1
d_call: .
v_call: TRBV5-1

cdr3_aa: CASSQGGGTRPTQYF
cdr3_nt: TGTGCCAGCAGCCAAGGAGGGGGGACTAGGCCTACCCAGTACTTC
clone_size: .
j_call: TRBJ2-5
d_call: TRBD2
v_call: TRBV3-1/TRBV3-2

cdr3_aa: CAWTTAYYGYTF
cdr3_nt: TGTGCCTGGACGACAGCTTACTATGGCTACACCTTC
clone_size: .
j_call: TRBJ1-2
d_call: .
v_call: TRBV30

cdr3_aa: CASSSRDRAFYEQYF
cdr3_nt: TGTGCCAGTAGTTCACGGGACAGGGCGTTCTACGAGCAGTACTTC
clone_size: many
j_call: TRBJ2-7
d_call: TRBD1
v_call: TRBV19

cdr3_aa: CASSYQGTGTEAFF
cdr3_nt: TGTGCCAGCAGTTACCAGGGGACCGGGACTGAAGCTTTCTTT
clone_size: .
j_call: TRBJ1-1
d_call: .
v_call: TRBV6-5

cdr3_aa: CASSPDLAGGSTDTQYF
cdr3_nt: TGTGCCAGCAGCCCCGACCTGGCGGGGGGGAGCACAGATACGCAGTATTTT
clone_size: .
j_call: TRBJ2-3
d_call: TRBD2
v_call: TRBV7-9

cdr3_aa: CASSMITGARGYTF
cdr3_nt: TGTGCCAGTAGTATGATAACAGGGGCGCGTGGCTACACCTTC
clone_size: .
j_call: TRBJ1-2
d_call: TRBD1
v_call: TRBV19

cdr3_aa: CASSPGDRAFRWAEAFF
cdr3_nt: TGTGCCAGCAGTCCGGGGGACAGGGCCTTTAGGTGGGCTGAAGCTTTCTTT
clone_size: .
j_call: TRBJ1-1
d_call: TRBD1
v_call: TRBV6-2/TRBV6-3

cdr3_aa: CASSGQGAYEQYF
cdr3_nt: TGCGCCAGCTCGGGACAGGGGGCCTACGAGCAGTACTTC
clone_size: .
j_call: TRBJ2-7
d_call: TRBD1
v_call: TRBV5-1

cdr3_aa: CAWSDRVGETQYF
cdr3_nt: TGTGCCTGGAGTGACAGGGTTGGGGAGACCCAGTACTTC
clone_size: .
j_call: TRBJ2-5
d_call: .
v_call: TRBV30

cdr3_aa: CASSQDVRGSDTQYF
cdr3_nt: TGTGCCAGCAGCCAAGACGTTAGGGGCTCAGATACGCAGTATTTT
clone_size: .
j_call: TRBJ2-3
d_call: .
v_call: TRBV3-1/TRBV3-2

cdr3_aa: CSVEVRGGNYGYTF
cdr3_nt: TGCAGCGTTGAAGTTCGAGGGGGAAACTATGGCTACACCTTC
clone_size: .
j_call: TRBJ1-2
d_call: .
v_call: TRBV29-1

cdr3_aa: CASSQDAGGRSLHF
cdr3_nt: TGTGCCAGCAGCCAAGATGCGGGTGGTAGGTCCCTCCACTTT
clone_size: few
j_call: TRBJ1-6
d_call: .
v_call: TRBV3-1/TRBV3-2

cdr3_aa: CASSYRGLSQETQYF
cdr3_nt: TGTGCCAGCAGTTACAGGGGTCTTTCTCAAGAGACCCAGTACTTC
clone_size: .
j_call: TRBJ2-5
d_call: .
v_call: TRBV6-6

cdr3_aa: CASSPGTLYNEQFF
cdr3_nt: TGTGCCAGCAGCCCTGGGACACTCTACAATGAGCAGTTCTTC
clone_size: .
j_call: TRBJ2-1
d_call: .
v_call: TRBV7-8

cdr3_aa: CAWTGSYNSPLHF
cdr3_nt: TGTGCCTGGACAGGGTCCTATAATTCACCCCTCCACTTT
clone_size: .
j_call: TRBJ1-6
d_call: .
v_call: TRBV30

cdr3_aa: CASRPGGAVPDEQYF
cdr3_nt: TGTGCCAGCAGGCCAGGGGGCGCGGTTCCTGACGAGCAGTACTTC
clone_size: .
j_call: TRBJ2-7
d_call: TRBD1
v_call: TRBV7-2

cdr3_aa: CASSLNSGGIGELFF
cdr3_nt: TGTGCCAGCAGCCTTAATAGCGGGGGGATCGGGGAGCTGTTTTTT
clone_size: .
j_call: TRBJ2-2
d_call: TRBD2
v_call: TRBV7-2

cdr3_aa: CASSESEANGGQPQHF
cdr3_nt: TGTGCCAGCAGTGAATCTGAGGCCAACGGAGGGCAGCCCCAGCATTTT
clone_size: .
j_call: TRBJ1-5
d_call: .
v_call: TRBV6-1

cdr3_aa: CAWSLGRGWGYTF
cdr3_nt: TGTGCCTGGAGTTTGGGGAGAGGATGGGGCTACACCTTC
clone_size: .
j_call: TRBJ1-2
d_call: .
v_call: TRBV30

cdr3_aa: CASSKEGACYNSPLHF
cdr3_nt: TGTGCCAGCAGCAAAGAGGGAGCCTGCTATAATTCACCCCTCCACTTT
clone_size: once
j_call: TRBJ1-6
d_call: .
v_call: TRBV21-1

cdr3_aa: CASSQGGPYGYTF
cdr3_nt: TGTGCCAGCAGCCAAGGTGGGCCCTATGGCTACACCTTC
clone_size: .
j_call: TRBJ1-2
d_call: .
v_call: TRBV3-1/TRBV3-2

cdr3_aa: CSGLTGALGKLFF
cdr3_nt: TGCAGCGGACTGACAGGAGCCCTGGGAAAACTGTTTTTT
clone_size: .
j_call: TRBJ1-4
d_call: .
v_call: TRBV29-1

cdr3_aa: CAPKMNRLLNTEAFF
cdr3_nt: TGTGCCCCGAAAATGAATAGACTGCTGAACACTGAAGCTTTCTTT
clone_size: few
j_call: TRBJ1-1
d_call: .
v_call: TRBV19

cdr3_aa: CASSLYGQNDSPLHF
cdr3_nt: TGCGCCAGCAGCTTGTATGGACAGAATGATTCACCCCTCCACTTT
clone_size: few
j_call: TRBJ1-6
d_call: .
v_call: TRBV5-1

cdr3_aa: CASRIRSSNYGYTF
cdr3_nt: TGTGCCAGCAGAATCAGGTCCTCTAACTATGGCTACACCTTC
clone_size: .
j_call: TRBJ1-2
d_call: .
v_call: TRBV2

cdr3_aa: CASRLPRGGTEAFF
cdr3_nt: TGTGCCAGCAGACTACCGAGGGGGGGAACTGAAGCTTTCTTT
clone_size: few
j_call: TRBJ1-1
d_call: .
v_call: TRBV2

cdr3_aa: CASRAGLAGGRNEQYF
cdr3_nt: TGTGCCAGCAGAGCGGGACTAGCGGGGGGGCGTAACGAGCAGTACTTC
clone_size: .
j_call: TRBJ2-7
d_call: TRBD2
v_call: TRBV2

cdr3_aa: CASRSSGEQYF
cdr3_nt: TGTGCCAGCAGGTCTTCGGGCGAGCAGTACTTC
clone_size: .
j_call: TRBJ2-7
d_call: .
v_call: TRBV5-6

cdr3_aa: CASSPRQGVATNEKLFF
cdr3_nt: TGCGCCAGCAGTCCCCGGCAGGGGGTCGCAACTAATGAAAAACTGTTTTTT
clone_size: .
j_call: TRBJ1-4
d_call: TRBD1
v_call: TRBV10-1

cdr3_aa: CASSDSLAKNIQYF
cdr3_nt: TGTGCCAGTAGTGACAGCCTAGCCAAAAACATTCAGTACTTC
clone_size: .
j_call: TRBJ2-4
d_call: .
v_call: TRBV19

cdr3_aa: CAWRAPFGYTF
cdr3_nt: TGTGCCTGGAGAGCACCGTTCGGCTACACCTTC
clone_size: .
j_call: TRBJ1-2
d_call: .
v_call: TRBV30

cdr3_aa: CASSLSGTYEQYF
cdr3_nt: TGTGCCAGCAGTTTAAGCGGGACCTACGAGCAGTACTTC
clone_size: few
j_call: TRBJ2-7
d_call: TRBD2
v_call: TRBV12-3/TRBV12-4

cdr3_aa: CASSEVPGQGNNEQFF
cdr3_nt: TGTGCCAGCAGTGAAGTCCCGGGCCAGGGGAACAATGAGCAGTTCTTC
clone_size: .
j_call: TRBJ2-1
d_call: .
v_call: TRBV6-1

cdr3_aa: CASTLDRGYSPLHF
cdr3_nt: TGTGCCAGCACCCTCGACAGGGGGTATTCACCCCTCCACTTT
clone_size: .
j_call: TRBJ1-6
d_call: TRBD1
v_call: TRBV5-5